The entry that follows covers one T cell receptor (beta chain) sequence. J was trimmed by 1 base and V by 5 bases; bases with no gene match: 9. The CDR3 loop spans 16 amino acids. Purified naive CD4+ T cells were depleted of CD25+ Tregs. Amplification of TRBV12-4/TRBJ1-2 clonotypes used adaptor-ligated barcode primers. TCRdb re-called the multiplex PCR reads with MiXCR, one entry per CDR3 protein. This table holds 1,200 to 1,500 distinct CDR3 sequences, around 20% found once. Sequencing was carried out using naive CD4+ T cells sorted from blood. Subset defined: naive CD4+ T cells, CD4+CD45RA+CD25-. The TCR originated in a female donor with breast cancer. The chain joins TRBV12-3 or TRBV12-4 to TRBJ1-2, with 8 bases that match TRBD1. As DNA, the CDR3 is TGTGCCAGCAGTCATATCGGACAGGGCCTTAACTATGGCTACACCTTC. This sequence encodes CASSHIGQGLNYGYTF.